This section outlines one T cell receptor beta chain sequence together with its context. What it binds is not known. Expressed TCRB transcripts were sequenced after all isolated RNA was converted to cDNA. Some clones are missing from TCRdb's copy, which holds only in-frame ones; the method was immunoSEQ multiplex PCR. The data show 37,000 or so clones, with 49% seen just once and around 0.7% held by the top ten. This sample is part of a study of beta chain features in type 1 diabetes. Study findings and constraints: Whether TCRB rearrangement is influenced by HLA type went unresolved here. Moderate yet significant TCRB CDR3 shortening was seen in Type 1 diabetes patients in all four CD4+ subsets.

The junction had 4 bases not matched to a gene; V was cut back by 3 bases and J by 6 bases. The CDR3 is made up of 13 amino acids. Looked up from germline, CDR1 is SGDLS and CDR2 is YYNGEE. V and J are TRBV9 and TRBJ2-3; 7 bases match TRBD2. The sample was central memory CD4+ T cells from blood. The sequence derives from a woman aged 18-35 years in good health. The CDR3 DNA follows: TGTGCCAGCAGCGGGGACTATCTCGATACGCAGTATTTT. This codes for CASSGDYLDTQYF.